The rows below give T cell receptor beta chains drawn from one sample of a study of blood T cell repertoires in COVID-19. Clones were read by immunoSEQ multiplex PCR, and TCRdb kept only the in-frame ones, dropping some. The sample yields 300,000 to 450,000 clones, around 90% seen once. The sample taken for sequencing was peripheral blood. These receptors all come from a woman in her 30s with COVID-19, enrolled during active disease. Each CDR3 is given with its conserved first and last residue. The order of the fields is CDR3 DNA, CDR3 protein, D gene, clone size, J gene, V gene. The D gene is left open where the match is weak. Size is omitted from some rows. Given values are once, few, many or a class for expanded clones.

CDR3nt: TGTGCCAGCAGTTATATATCTAGGTTGAGCACAGATACGCAGTATTTT; CDR3aa: CASSYISRLSTDTQYF; d_gene: .; abundance: .; j_gene: TRBJ2-3; v_gene: TRBV6-2/TRBV6-3
CDR3nt: TGTGCCAGCAGGTTTGGGCTTAAATTAACCCGGAACACTGAAGCTTTCTTT; CDR3aa: CASRFGLKLTRNTEAFF; d_gene: .; abundance: .; j_gene: TRBJ1-1; v_gene: TRBV28
CDR3nt: TGTGCCAGCAGCTCTCGACTGATTACAGTGATCAGGGACAATGAGCAGTTCTTC; CDR3aa: CASSSRLITVIRDNEQFF; d_gene: .; abundance: .; j_gene: TRBJ2-1; v_gene: TRBV7-9
CDR3nt: TGTGCCAGCAGTGGGAGCGAAAGTTACAATGAGCAGTTCTTC; CDR3aa: CASSGSESYNEQFF; d_gene: .; abundance: .; j_gene: TRBJ2-1; v_gene: TRBV2
CDR3nt: TGTGCCAGCAGTTACGGGCGTCTCGCTGAAGCTTTCTTT; CDR3aa: CASSYGRLAEAFF; d_gene: .; abundance: .; j_gene: TRBJ1-1; v_gene: TRBV6-5
CDR3nt: TGTGCCAGCAGCCCTTGGACAGGGGATCGGGAGCAGTTCTTC; CDR3aa: CASSPWTGDREQFF; d_gene: TRBD1; abundance: few; j_gene: TRBJ2-1; v_gene: TRBV5-6
CDR3nt: TGTGCCAGCAGCTTTGACAGGGGAGGGGACACTGAAGCTTTCTTT; CDR3aa: CASSFDRGGDTEAFF; d_gene: TRBD1; abundance: .; j_gene: TRBJ1-1; v_gene: TRBV11-2
CDR3nt: TGCGCCAGCAGCTTACCGGGACTAGAAGGCACCGGGGAGCTGTTTTTT; CDR3aa: CASSLPGLEGTGELFF; d_gene: TRBD2; abundance: .; j_gene: TRBJ2-2; v_gene: TRBV5-1
CDR3nt: TGTGCCAGCAGTTTCTTCAGGGGTGAGGACACTGAAGCTTTCTTT; CDR3aa: CASSFFRGEDTEAFF; d_gene: .; abundance: once; j_gene: TRBJ1-1; v_gene: TRBV6-5
CDR3nt: TGTGCCAGCAGCCCTCGGACTAGCGGGAGCGGTACGCAGTATTTT; CDR3aa: CASSPRTSGSGTQYF; d_gene: TRBD2; abundance: .; j_gene: TRBJ2-3; v_gene: TRBV7-2
CDR3nt: TGTGCCAGCAGTGGGGACAGGGCACTTTCGGTAGCTTTCTTT; CDR3aa: CASSGDRALSVAFF; d_gene: TRBD1; abundance: .; j_gene: TRBJ1-1; v_gene: TRBV27
CDR3nt: TGCGCCAGCAGCCCCGGGGGGCGTATCAACTATGGCTACACCTTC; CDR3aa: CASSPGGRINYGYTF; d_gene: .; abundance: once; j_gene: TRBJ1-2; v_gene: TRBV4-1
CDR3nt: TGTGCCAGCAGTGAGGGACTAGGAATCACAGATACGCAGTATTTT; CDR3aa: CASSEGLGITDTQYF; d_gene: TRBD2; abundance: .; j_gene: TRBJ2-3; v_gene: TRBV2
CDR3nt: TGCAGTGCTAGTCTATTGACTAGCGGGGTTTACGAGCAGTACTTC; CDR3aa: CSASLLTSGVYEQYF; d_gene: TRBD2; abundance: .; j_gene: TRBJ2-7; v_gene: TRBV20-1